The clone carrying this T cell receptor beta chain was detected once. Its antigen is still unknown. The CDR3 has 15 amino acids. Per the germline V gene, CDR1 is SGHDT and CDR2 is YYEEEE. The ends lost 4 bases at V and 6 bases at J; junction bases unmatched: 7. Only in-frame clones appear in the TCRdb table, and some are missing; sequencing was by immunoSEQ multiplex PCR. The table includes some 33,000 clones, about four fifths detected once. These data come from a study of OX40 agonist ivuxolimab in advanced cancers. Findings and caveats of the study: The antigen specificity of the peripheral T cells (those that were expanded) was not determined.

This TCR derives from an adult with an advanced solid tumor such as melanoma, head and neck, liver or kidney cancer. Sequenced here: CD4+ or CD8+ T cells sorted from blood, sampled in a trial of the OX40 agonist ivuxolimab. The J gene is TRBJ2-1, the V gene TRBV5-6, with 10 bases aligning to TRBD2. The CDR3 DNA is TGTGCCAGCAGCCCCGAGCGGGGGGGCCGCAATGAGCAGTTCTTC. Its translation is CASSPERGGRNEQFF.